This T cell receptor beta chain originates from a study of beta chain features in type 1 diabetes. Regarding this clone: Its target is unknown.

Whole-study results and caveats: Among all four CD4+ subsets, Type 1 diabetes patients had TCRB CDR3s that were moderately but significantly shorter. The study notes PCR might favor shorter templates equally in patients and controls.

Sorted populations all had greater than 98% purity. Trimming left V 4 bases short and J 4 bases short, with 19 bases between. This CDR3 spans 16 amino acids. Germline-derived CDR1 and CDR2 are SEHNR and FQNEAQ (reference sequence). Isolated RNA was reverse transcribed in full, so expressed TCRB transcripts were sequenced. Only in-frame clones appear in the TCRdb table, and some are missing; sequencing was by immunoSEQ multiplex PCR. The table records roughly 400,000 clones, around 10% of them present only once. The chain couples TRBV7-9 to TRBJ1-1; D remains ambiguous. Sequences were obtained from central memory CD4+ T cells from blood. This TCR came from a man aged 30 to 39 with type 1 diabetes. CDR3 residues: CASSSPGRRVGTEAFF. In DNA, the CDR3 is TGTGCCAGCAGCTCCCCTGGTCGCAGAGTCGGCACTGAAGCTTTCTTT.